A selection of T cell receptor beta chains follows, all from one sample in a study of blood T cell repertoires in COVID-19. This table comes from immunoSEQ multiplex PCR, and its TCRdb copy is limited to in-frame clones, with some not included. The sample has about 260,000 clones; 88% are singletons. Sequencing used peripheral blood. These receptor sequences come from a human donor in a cohort sampled during active COVID-19. Both conserved end residues are part of each CDR3. The order of the fields is CDR3 DNA, CDR3 protein, D gene, clone size, J gene, V gene. A D gene is named only where the DNA matches it firmly. Where a row states a size, it is once, few, many or the class of an expanded clone; other rows omit it.

TGCGCCAGCAGCCCCTACGGCACAGGGAACTACGAGCAGTACTTC CASSPYGTGNYEQYF . few TRBJ2-7 TRBV5-1
TGTGCCATCAGCGCAGGGGACTATGGCTACACCTTC CAISAGDYGYTF . . TRBJ1-2 TRBV10-3
TGTGCCAGCACTCCTGTAGTTGGCCGGGACAGGGAGGCAGGCTACACCTTC CASTPVVGRDREAGYTF TRBD1 once TRBJ1-2 TRBV28
TGTGCCAGCAGCCAAGTTGGGGGCACCCAGTACTTC CASSQVGGTQYF . . TRBJ2-5 TRBV3-1/TRBV3-2
TGCGCCAGCAGCCCCCACCACAGGGGAATTGATGGCTACACCTTC CASSPHHRGIDGYTF TRBD1 few TRBJ1-2 TRBV4-1
TGTGCCAGCAGCCGGGACAGGGGTACAGATACGCAGTATTTT CASSRDRGTDTQYF TRBD1 once TRBJ2-3 TRBV7-2
TGTGCCAGCAGCCCCACCAGTAGCGGAATCTTCTACAATGAGCAGTTCTTC CASSPTSSGIFYNEQFF . few TRBJ2-1 TRBV3-1/TRBV3-2
TGTGCCAGCAGGGCACCGGGACTAACCGCCTACGAGCAGTACTTC CASRAPGLTAYEQYF TRBD2 . TRBJ2-7 TRBV6-5
TGTGCCAGCAGCCTCAAGACAGGGGATAATGAAAAACTGTTTTTT CASSLKTGDNEKLFF TRBD1 . TRBJ1-4 TRBV7-2
TGTGCCAGCAGCTTTCACAGGTCTGAAGCTTTCTTT CASSFHRSEAFF . . TRBJ1-1 TRBV11-2
TGTGCCAGCTCACCGGCCGGGACAGGGGTCTCCTACGAGCAGTACTTC CASSPAGTGVSYEQYF TRBD1 . TRBJ2-7 TRBV18
TGTGCCAGCAGCTTGGGCCAGGGGGATCCGAACACTGAAGCTTTCTTT CASSLGQGDPNTEAFF TRBD1 . TRBJ1-1 TRBV7-6
TGTGCCAGTAGTCCGAGGATAGGACAGGGGTACTACGAGCAGTACTTC CASSPRIGQGYYEQYF TRBD1 few TRBJ2-7 TRBV19
TGTGCCAGCAGCTTTACCTACGAGCAGTACTTC CASSFTYEQYF . . TRBJ2-7 TRBV5-6
TGTGCCACCAGCCGGACAGAGGCTAGTAATGAAAAACTGTTTTTT CATSRTEASNEKLFF . . TRBJ1-4 TRBV3-1/TRBV3-2
TGTGCCAGCAGCTGGGGACTAGCGGGGGATGAGCAGTTCTTC CASSWGLAGDEQFF TRBD2 . TRBJ2-1 TRBV7-3
TGTGCCAGCAGCCGGTGGAGCGGGGGGCGGGATGAGCAGTTCTTC CASSRWSGGRDEQFF TRBD2 . TRBJ2-1 TRBV6-2/TRBV6-3
TGTGCCAGTAGTATAGGCCCCTCCGCAGGGAGGACTGAAGCTTTCTTT CASSIGPSAGRTEAFF . . TRBJ1-1 TRBV19
TGTGCCAGCAGCCAAGAGGCAGGGCAATCTGGAAACACCATATATTTT CASSQEAGQSGNTIYF . . TRBJ1-3 TRBV4-2
TGTGCCAGCAGTGTGACTAGTGCTGGGACGGAGACCCAGTACTTC CASSVTSAGTETQYF . . TRBJ2-5 TRBV6-4
TGTGCCAGCAAGAGATACAGGGACACCTACGAGCAGTACTTC CASKRYRDTYEQYF . . TRBJ2-7 TRBV27
TGTGCCAGCAGCCATCGGGAGGGGTCGAACACCGGGGAGCTGTTTTTT CASSHREGSNTGELFF TRBD2 . TRBJ2-2 TRBV7-8
TGTGCCTGGAGAGCCGTGCAGGTCTTCTCACCCCTCCACTTT CAWRAVQVFSPLHF . . TRBJ1-6 TRBV30
TGTGCCAGCAGCTGGGACAAAAATCAGCCCCAGCATTTT CASSWDKNQPQHF . . TRBJ1-5 TRBV7-2
TGTGCCAGCAGTGAAGCAACTGAGACCCAGTACTTC CASSEATETQYF . . TRBJ2-5 TRBV2
TGTGCCAGTAGTATTGGGAGACGTCATGAAAAACTGTTTTTT CASSIGRRHEKLFF . . TRBJ1-4 TRBV19
TGTGCCAGCAGCTTAGCCTTCGGACTAGCGGGATTGAATGAGCAGTTCTTC CASSLAFGLAGLNEQFF TRBD2 . TRBJ2-1 TRBV11-2
TGTGCCAGCAGCAGCTATCACAGGGGGAGCCGGTCACCCCTCCACTTT CASSSYHRGSRSPLHF TRBD1 . TRBJ1-6 TRBV5-4
TGTGCCAGCAGCTTGTTAAGCGGGCGTTCCACAGATACGCAGTATTTT CASSLLSGRSTDTQYF . . TRBJ2-3 TRBV5-6
TGTGCCAGCTCACCATCAGGCCCCCTCTCAAATCAGCCCCAGCATTTT CASSPSGPLSNQPQHF . . TRBJ1-5 TRBV18
TGTGCCAGCAGCCTCGGACAGGCAGGAGTGGGCGAGCAGTACTTC CASSLGQAGVGEQYF TRBD1 . TRBJ2-7 TRBV2